One sample yielded the 11 T cell receptor beta chains listed below, sequenced in a study of CD8 T cells in ankylosing spondylitis. Study outcomes and limitations: One TCR beta motif, made up of roughly 8 highly homologous variants, appeared characteristic of ankylosing spondylitis blood.

No antigen has been identified for these receptors. TCRdb reanalysed the 5' RACE reads using MiXCR and keeps one entry per CDR3 protein. The sample includes around 490,000 distinct CDR3 sequences, roughly 5.2% of them seen just once. Sequencing used blood, either unsorted or a sorted T cell fraction (not recorded which). The receptors shown here come from a male donor with ankylosing spondylitis.

This chain links TRBV20-1 with TRBJ2-7; possibly TRBD2 for D (5 bases). This CDR3 region has 13 residues. Trimming removed 6 bases at V and 4 bases at J, with 16 bases between. Germline V gives CDR1 DFQATT, CDR2 SNEGSKA (reference sequence). The chain's CDR3 is CSAVRVGSYEQYF. CDR3 nucleotides: TGCAGTGCCGTGAGGGTAGGCAGTTACGAGCAGTACTTC.

V and J are TRBV5-1 and TRBJ2-1; weak D call: TRBD2 (6 bases). The CDR3 is 14 amino acids. V lost 2 bases and J 7 bases, leaving 13 bases between the germline ends. Per the germline V gene, CDR1 is SGHRS and CDR2 is YFSETQ. The CDR3 DNA reads TGCGCCAGCAGCTTCGGGACTCTCAAAAATGAGCAGTTCTTC. Amino acid sequence: CASSFGTLKNEQFF.

There are many counts of this clonotype. The chain employs TRBV12-3 or TRBV12-4 and TRBJ2-7; the match to TRBD2 covers 10 bases. The CDR3 extends over 16 amino acids. J was trimmed by 1 base and V by 1 base; bases with no gene match: 4. The CDR3, as DNA: TGTGCCAGCAGTTTAGGGGCAGCGGGAGGGTCCTACGAGCAGTACTTC. Amino acids: CASSLGAAGGSYEQYF.

This clonotype was seen repeatedly, ten times or more. The genes are TRBV14 and TRBJ1-1, with a weak D call TRBD1 (6 bases). The V end was cut by 1 base, the J end by 6 bases, with 12 bases between. Germline CDR1 and CDR2: SGHDN and FVKESK. There are 14 residues in the CDR3. The CDR3 is CASSQVGAGAEAFF. The DNA for the CDR3 is TGTGCCAGCAGCCAAGTGGGGGCTGGAGCTGAAGCTTTCTTT.

This clonotype was picked up many times. This chain joins TRBV5-1 and TRBJ1-4; TRBD1 agrees at 7 bases. Per germline, CDR1 SGHRS and CDR2 YFSETQ. The CDR3 sequence is 15 residues long. The trim removed 4 bases at V and 8 bases at J, leaving 11 bases unmatched. CDR3 residues: CASSPARQGNEKLFF. The CDR3 DNA reads as TGCGCCAGCAGCCCCGCTCGACAGGGTAACGAAAAACTGTTTTTT.

This clonotype was seen only a few times. The rearrangement joins TRBV25-1 to TRBJ2-6, with TRBD2 as a possible D gene (6 bases). Germline assignment: CDR1 MGHDK and CDR2 SYGVNS. CDR3 length: 22 amino acids. Deletions cut 0 bases from V and 1 base from J, with 25 bases between. The CDR3 protein is CASSEYFIPGTFRPSGANVLTF. CDR3 nucleotide sequence: TGTGCCAGCAGTGAATATTTTATCCCCGGGACTTTCCGCCCATCTGGGGCCAACGTCCTGACTTTC. Together with reference TRBV25-1 and TRBJ2-6, the CDR3 gives the full variable domain: EADIYQTPRYLVIGTGKKITLECSQTMGHDKMYWYQQDPGMELHLIHYSYGVNSTEKGDLSSESTVSRIRTEHFPLTLESARPSHTSQYLCASSEYFIPGTFRPSGANVLTFGAGSRLTVL.

This clonotype was detected ten times or more. CDR3: CASSLSAQVAAEFF. DNA of the CDR3: TGTGCCAGCAGTTTATCCGCCCAGGTGGCAGCGGAGTTCTTC. V is TRBV27 and J is TRBJ2-1; D may be TRBD2 (5 bases). V was cut by 0 bases and J by 14 bases, with 17 bases left in between. The CDR3 extends over 14 amino acids. CDR1 and CDR2 from the germline V gene are MNHEY and SMNVEV (reference sequence).

This clonotype was found many times. The chain couples TRBV12-3 or TRBV12-4 to TRBJ1-1, with a tentative D call TRBD1 (5 bases). The CDR3 is 14 residues long. V was cut by 2 bases and J by 3 bases, with 10 bases left in between. The CDR3 loop is CASSLRSGDTEAFF. DNA for the CDR3: TGTGCCAGCAGTTTACGGTCGGGGGACACTGAAGCTTTCTTT.

A note on this clonotype: With a much larger clone just one base away, this may be a read error. The DNA for the CDR3 is TGCAGCGTCTTTGAAAGGAACACTGAAGCTTTCTTT. It codes for CSVFERNTEAFF. This rearrangement joins TRBV29-1 to TRBJ1-1; D not resolved. V was shortened by 6 bases and J by 1 base, with 9 bases between the two germline ends. CDR3 length: 12 residues. Germline V gene lookup returns CDR1 SQVTM and CDR2 ANQGSEA.

This clonotype was counted many times. J is TRBJ1-3 and V is TRBV12-3 or TRBV12-4; tentative D call: TRBD1 (6 bases). V was trimmed by 5 bases and J by 3 bases, leaving 23 bases between them. This CDR3 has 18 residues. DNA of the CDR3: TGTGCCAGCAGTCCGGGTTGGGGAACAGGGATGGTTGGAAACACCATATATTTT. It is translated as CASSPGWGTGMVGNTIYF.

The V and J genes are TRBV7-9 and TRBJ2-3; a weak D match, TRBD1 (6 bases). The CDR3 is 17 residues long. Trimming pared 1 base from V and 4 bases from J, leaving 18 bases between. The germline CDR1 and CDR2 sequences are SEHNR and FQNEAQ (reference sequence). CDR3 in amino acids: CASSLVGWGRPPDTQYF. CDR3 bases: TGTGCCAGCAGCTTAGTTGGCTGGGGGCGGCCGCCAGATACGCAGTATTTT. Filled out from reference TRBV7-9 and TRBJ2-3, the complete variable domain reads DTGVSQNPRHKITKRGQNVTFRCDPISEHNRLYWYRQTLGQGPEFLTYFQNEAQLEKSRLLSDRFSAERPKGSFSTLEIQRTEQGDSAMYLCASSLVGWGRPPDTQYFGPGTRLTVL.